One and the same sample provided the 18 T cell receptor beta chains below, sequenced in a study of cytomegalovirus exposure and HLA in healthy donors (dated by TCRdb to the late 2010s). The library came from the immunoSEQ multiplex PCR assay. Not all clones reach the TCRdb copy of this immuneACCESS table, which keeps in-frame sequences only. Checked studies attribute under half of the gap to unresolved V genes and leave the rest unexplained. The sample profile shows about 310,000 clones; approximately 85% of them were found once. The ten biggest clones cover roughly 0.88% of the sample. Sequencing used PBMCs. These receptors were obtained from a man between 25 and 39 years old in good health and CMV-seronegative.

This chain uses TRBV25-1 with TRBJ2-1; D unclear. Per germline, CDR1 MGHDK and CDR2 SYGVNS. This CDR3 has 14 residues. V was shortened by 6 bases and J by 12 bases, with 21 bases between the two germline ends. The CDR3 region is CASSLSYNEHGQFF. The CDR3 nucleotides read TGTGCCAGCAGCCTTTCGTATAATGAGCATGGGCAGTTCTTC.

This CDR3 is CSVLRDNPNTQYF. The DNA of the CDR3 is TGCAGCGTCCTTCGGGACAACCCAAATACGCAGTATTTT. The chain combines TRBV29-1 with TRBJ2-3; D perhaps matches TRBD1 (6 bases). Trimming took 6 bases from V and 7 from J, leaving 17 bases between them. Germline CDR1 SQVTM, CDR2 ANQGSEA. This CDR3 comprises 13 residues.

This clone came up once. The gene calls are TRBV18 and TRBJ2-7; possibly TRBD1 for D (6 bases). V was clipped by 3 bases and J by 1 base, with 7 bases between them. CDR1 is KGHSH, CDR2 LQKENI, per germline. The CDR3 runs 13 residues. As DNA, the CDR3 is TGTGCCAGCTCACCGCAGGGGTCCTACGAGCAGTACTTC. Protein: CASSPQGSYEQYF.

V and J are TRBV6-1 and TRBJ2-1; 7 bases match TRBD2. Germline V lookup: CDR1 MNHNS, CDR2 SASEGT. This CDR3 contains 14 residues. V trimming: 3 bases; J trimming: 7 bases; junction bases outside the gene matches: 6. The CDR3 DNA is TGTGCCAGCAGTGATTTTGGGGGAGGGAATGAGCAGTTCTTC. It is translated as CASSDFGGGNEQFF.

The CDR3 loop reads CASSDTGNQPQHF. In nucleotides, the CDR3 is TGTGCCAGCAGCGACACCGGCAATCAGCCCCAGCATTTT. This rearrangement joins TRBV9 to TRBJ1-5; D remains ambiguous. The ends were cut back, 3 bases at V and 2 bases at J, with 6 bases in the middle. The CDR3 has 13 residues. CDR1 and CDR2 from the germline V gene are SGDLS and YYNGEE.

The chain employs TRBV5-6 and TRBJ1-3; 7 bases are a match to TRBD1. Germline-derived CDR1 and CDR2 are SGHDT and YYEEEE. CDR3 length equals 19 residues. Unmatched junction bases numbered 18, after V lost 4 bases and J lost 2 bases. The CDR3 here is CASSQLPQRQGRTGNTIYF. In DNA, the CDR3 is TGTGCCAGCAGCCAACTCCCCCAGAGACAGGGAAGGACTGGAAACACCATATATTTT.

This chain connects TRBV5-6 to TRBJ1-1; D unresolved. The CDR3 is 13 residues long. Germline CDR1 SGHDT, CDR2 YYEEEE. Trimming stripped 2 bases from V and 4 bases from J, with 9 bases between. The CDR3 region is CASSLSPSTEAFF. CDR3 DNA sequence: TGTGCCAGCAGCTTATCCCCGTCCACTGAAGCTTTCTTT. Combining the CDR3 with reference TRBV5-6 and TRBJ1-1 gives the whole variable domain DAGVTQSPTHLIKTRGQQVTLRCSPKSGHDTVSWYQQALGQGPQFIFQYYEEEERQRGNFPDRFSGHQFPNYSSELNVNALLLGDSALYLCASSLSPSTEAFFGQGTRLTVV.

This clone was seen only once. The rearrangement links TRBV6-6 to TRBJ1-2; D is uncertain. The CDR3 consists of 14 residues. Trimming removed 5 bases at V and 4 bases at J, with 14 bases between. The V gene's germline CDR1 is MNHNY and CDR2 SVGAGI (reference sequence). CDR3 region: CASSPSQVSYGYTF. Written as DNA, the CDR3 is TGTGCCAGCAGTCCATCGCAGGTTTCCTATGGCTACACCTTC.

The J gene is TRBJ1-2, the V gene TRBV7-6, with 7 bases lining up with TRBD1. The CDR3 covers 15 residues. The germline gives CDR1 SGHVS, CDR2 FNYEAQ. With 4 bases clipped from V and 2 bases from J, the junction kept 7 bases outside the gene matches. For the CDR3, the DNA is TGTGCCAGCAGCTCGACAGGGACCGGGAACTATGGCTACACCTTC. This codes for CASSSTGTGNYGYTF.

Concerning this clone: Other DNA sequences of this sample code for an identical CDR3. The chain is built from TRBV29-1 and TRBJ1-1, with TRBD1 matching over 8 bases. CDR1 is SQVTM, CDR2 ANQGSEA, per germline. V shed 6 bases, J shed 4 bases, and the junction held 4 bases outside the gene matches. The CDR3 is 12 residues long. CDR3 sequence (DNA): TGCAGCGTAGGTGACAGGGGCACTGAAGCTTTCTTT. Residues: CSVGDRGTEAFF.

V and J are TRBV5-4 and TRBJ2-5; TRBD2 aligns across 7 bases. V shed 2 bases, J shed 5 bases, and the junction held 9 bases outside the gene matches. The CDR3 is made up of 15 amino acids. Germline values: CDR1 SGHNT, CDR2 YYREEE (reference sequence). CDR3 coding DNA: TGTGCCAGCAGCTTTGAGGGGAGGGCCTGGGAGACCCAGTACTTC. As protein: CASSFEGRAWETQYF.

The V and J genes are TRBV11-2 and TRBJ2-5, with 7 positions matching TRBD2. CDR1 SGHAT and CDR2 FQNNGV come from the germline V gene. The CDR3 loop spans 15 amino acids. With 2 bases clipped from V and 1 base from J, the junction kept 4 bases outside the gene matches. The DNA of the CDR3 is TGTGCCAGCAGCTTACTAGCGGCGCTCCAAGAGACCCAGTACTTC. It yields the protein CASSLLAALQETQYF.

The V and J genes are TRBV30 and TRBJ1-6; no clear D gene. CDR1 is GTSNPN and CDR2 is SVGIG in the germline V gene (reference sequence). The CDR3 contains 16 residues. V lost 0 bases to trimming and J lost 7 bases, with 16 bases between them. The DNA for the CDR3 is TGTGCCTGGAGTGTATTCGTACGGGGAGGGAATTCACCCCTCCACTTT. Amino acids: CAWSVFVRGGNSPLHF.

The chain employs TRBV27 and TRBJ1-5, with 7 nucleotides matching TRBD1. This CDR3 has 19 amino acids. The trim removed 4 bases at V and 1 base at J, leaving 16 bases unmatched. Germline CDR1 MNHEY, CDR2 SMNVEV (reference sequence). CDR3 in amino acids: CASSSAAGTVGTSNQPQHF. Written as DNA, the CDR3 is TGTGCCAGCAGTTCTGCGGCCGGGACAGTAGGGACCAGCAATCAGCCCCAGCATTTT.

The chain joins TRBV7-2 to TRBJ2-7; D perhaps matches TRBD2 (6 bases). V lost 4 bases and J lost 2, with 15 bases in between. Germline V CDR1 and CDR2: SGHTA, FQGNSA. The CDR3 spans 15 residues. The CDR3, as DNA: TGTGCCAGCAGCTACCAGGGAGGTTCTGCCTACGAGCAGTACTTC. This sequence encodes CASSYQGGSAYEQYF.

The V gene is TRBV14, the J gene TRBJ1-2; possibly TRBD1 for D (6 bases). V lost 4 bases and J lost 7, with 13 bases in between. CDR3 length equals 13 residues. Germline V gene sequence: CDR1 SGHDN, CDR2 FVKESK. This CDR3 is CASSPVRGGGYTF. The CDR3 bases are TGTGCCAGCAGCCCCGTAAGGGGGGGTGGCTACACCTTC.

V usage is TRBV4-3 and J usage is TRBJ1-4; possibly TRBD1 for D (6 bases). CDR3 length equals 16 residues. CDR1 and CDR2 (germline): LGHNA, YSLEER. Trimming shortened V by 0 bases and J by 5 bases, and 13 bases separated the two germline ends. The CDR3 here is CASSQDRDRLNEKLFF. The CDR3 DNA sequence: TGCGCCAGCAGCCAAGATCGAGACAGGCTCAATGAAAAACTGTTTTTT.

The chain recombines TRBV6-1 with TRBJ2-1, with 7 bases lining up with TRBD1. The CDR3 has 13 amino acids. CDR1 and CDR2 from the germline V gene are MNHNS and SASEGT. Trimming removed 1 base from V and 10 bases from J; junction bases left unmatched: 4. CDR3 amino acids: CASSEGRGREQFF. For the CDR3, the DNA is TGTGCCAGCAGTGAAGGCAGGGGGAGAGAGCAGTTCTTC.